This T cell receptor beta chain was documented in a study of blood T cell repertoires in COVID-19. Overall study: Specimens from acute and convalescent COVID-19 originated in the United States, Italy and Spain. Nucleic acid was either cDNA or gDNA, and it came from T cells, B-cell-depleted T cells, or PBMCs.

Trimming left V 3 bases short and J 6 bases short, with 16 bases between. The germline gives CDR1 SGHRS, CDR2 YFSETQ. This CDR3 is 15 amino acids long. This clone was picked up one time. Authors' methods: For nucleated cells, counts were estimated from reference gene primer amplification. The assay was immunoSEQ multiplex PCR, and TCRdb's table has in-frame clones only and misses some. The V and J calls and clone size are taken from that table; D and trimming were inferred from the DNA. The table lists about 80,000 clones, roughly 82% of them singletons. The chain is built from TRBV5-1 and TRBJ2-1, with D possibly being TRBD1 (6 bases). Input material: peripheral blood. The receptor comes from an elderly man with acute or convalescent COVID-19. This CDR3 is CASSYTTGRGNEQFF. The CDR3 nucleotides read TGCGCCAGCAGCTACACGACAGGAAGGGGCAATGAGCAGTTCTTC.